The clone carrying this T cell receptor (beta chain) came up many times. Its specificity is unknown. Each CDR3 protein gets one entry after TCRdb re-called the reads with MiXCR. The sample holds about 830,000 distinct CDR3 sequences; about 33% are singletons and the top ten take around 12%. The sample comes from a study of T cell repertoires in cytomegalovirus infection. Study at large: The authors relied on CMV epitopes, both recently identified HLA-C-restricted and well-studied HLA-B-restricted. Based on public TCR beta signatures, there were indications of CMV infection and of a matching HLA type. Overall study findings and caveats: The response measured ex vivo was dominated by TCR beta clonotypes (HLA-C-restricted and CMV-specific). Individuals carrying CMV plus the relevant HLA were identified by cumulative frequency of public TCR beta families.

The CDR3 extends over 16 amino acids. Trimming removed 2 bases from V and 4 bases from J, with 17 bases in between. Germline CDR1 and CDR2: SGHAT and FQNNGV. The rearrangement uses TRBV11-2 and TRBJ1-1, with D perhaps matching TRBD1 (5 bases). This material consisted of cultured CD8+ T cells from PBMCs, taken from culture after CMV antigen stimulation. The TCR originated in a human donor in good health (CMV status not recorded). Some clones in this sample may be carry-over from other donors' samples. This CDR3 reads CASSLSPRRGGTEAFF. The DNA of the CDR3 is TGTGCCAGCAGCTTATCGCCTCGCCGCGGGGGCACTGAAGCTTTCTTT.